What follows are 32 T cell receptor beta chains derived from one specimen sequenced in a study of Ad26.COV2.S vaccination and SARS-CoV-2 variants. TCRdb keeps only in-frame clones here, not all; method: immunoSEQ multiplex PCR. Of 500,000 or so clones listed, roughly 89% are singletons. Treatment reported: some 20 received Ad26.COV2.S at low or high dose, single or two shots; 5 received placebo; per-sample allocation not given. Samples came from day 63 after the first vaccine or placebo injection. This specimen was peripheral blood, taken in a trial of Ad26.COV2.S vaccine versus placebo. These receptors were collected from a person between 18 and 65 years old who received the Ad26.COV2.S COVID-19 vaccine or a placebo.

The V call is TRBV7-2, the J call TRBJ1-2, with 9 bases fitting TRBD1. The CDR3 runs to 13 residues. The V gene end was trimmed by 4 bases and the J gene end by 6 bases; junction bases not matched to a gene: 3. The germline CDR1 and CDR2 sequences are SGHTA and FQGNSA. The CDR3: CASSSTGGNGYTF. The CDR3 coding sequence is TGTGCCAGCAGCTCGACAGGGGGGAATGGCTACACCTTC.

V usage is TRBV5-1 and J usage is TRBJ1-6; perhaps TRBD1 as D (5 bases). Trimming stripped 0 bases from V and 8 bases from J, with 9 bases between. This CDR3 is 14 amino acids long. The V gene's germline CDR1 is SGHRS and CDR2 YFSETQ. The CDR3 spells CASSLAGTDSPLHF. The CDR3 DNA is TGCGCCAGCAGCTTGGCCGGGACCGATTCACCCCTCCACTTT.

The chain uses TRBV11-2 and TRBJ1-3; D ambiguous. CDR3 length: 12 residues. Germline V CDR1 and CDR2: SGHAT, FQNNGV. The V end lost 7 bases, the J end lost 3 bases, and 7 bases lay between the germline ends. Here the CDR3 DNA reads TGTGCCAGCACCGACCGTGGAAACACCATATATTTT. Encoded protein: CASTDRGNTIYF.

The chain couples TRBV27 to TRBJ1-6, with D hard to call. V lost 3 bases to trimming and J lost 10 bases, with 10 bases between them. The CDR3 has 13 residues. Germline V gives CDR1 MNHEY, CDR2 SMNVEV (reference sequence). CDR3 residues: CASSFGVGSPLHF. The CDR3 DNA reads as TGTGCCAGCAGTTTTGGGGTTGGATCACCCCTCCACTTT.

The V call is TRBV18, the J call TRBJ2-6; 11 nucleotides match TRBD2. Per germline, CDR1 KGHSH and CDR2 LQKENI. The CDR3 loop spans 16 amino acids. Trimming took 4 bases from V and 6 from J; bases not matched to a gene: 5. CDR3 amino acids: CASSLTSGIEANVLTF. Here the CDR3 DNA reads TGTGCCAGCTCACTGACTAGCGGGATTGAGGCCAACGTCCTGACTTTC.

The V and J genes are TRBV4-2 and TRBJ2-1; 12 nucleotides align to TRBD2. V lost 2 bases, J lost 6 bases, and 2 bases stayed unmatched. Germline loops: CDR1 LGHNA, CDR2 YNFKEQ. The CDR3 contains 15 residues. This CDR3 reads CASSQLAGGLNEQFF. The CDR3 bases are TGTGCCAGCAGCCAACTAGCGGGAGGGCTCAATGAGCAGTTCTTC.

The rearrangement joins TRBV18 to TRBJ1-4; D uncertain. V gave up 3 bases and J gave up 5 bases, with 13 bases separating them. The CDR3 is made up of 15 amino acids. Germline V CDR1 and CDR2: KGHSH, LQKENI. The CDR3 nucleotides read TGTGCCAGCTCACCGGCTGGGCGGAAGAATGAAAAACTGTTTTTT. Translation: CASSPAGRKNEKLFF.

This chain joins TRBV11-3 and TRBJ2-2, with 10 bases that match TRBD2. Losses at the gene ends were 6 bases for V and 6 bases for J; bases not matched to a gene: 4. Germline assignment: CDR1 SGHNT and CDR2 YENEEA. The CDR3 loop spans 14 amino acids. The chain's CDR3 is CASSKSGRAGELFF. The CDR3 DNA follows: TGTGCCAGCAGTAAAAGCGGGAGGGCCGGGGAGCTGTTTTTT.

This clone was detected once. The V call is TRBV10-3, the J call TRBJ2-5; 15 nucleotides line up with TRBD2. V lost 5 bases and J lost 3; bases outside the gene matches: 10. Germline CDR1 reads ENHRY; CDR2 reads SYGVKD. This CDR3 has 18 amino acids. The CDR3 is CAISTGLAGGPAEETQYF. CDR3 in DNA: TGTGCCATCAGTACTGGACTAGCGGGAGGGCCGGCCGAAGAGACCCAGTACTTC.

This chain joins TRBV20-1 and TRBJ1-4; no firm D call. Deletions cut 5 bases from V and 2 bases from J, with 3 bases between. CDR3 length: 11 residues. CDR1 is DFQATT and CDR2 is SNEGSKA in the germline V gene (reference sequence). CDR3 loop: CSASTNEKLFF. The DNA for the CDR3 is TGCAGTGCTTCTACTAATGAAAAACTGTTTTTT.

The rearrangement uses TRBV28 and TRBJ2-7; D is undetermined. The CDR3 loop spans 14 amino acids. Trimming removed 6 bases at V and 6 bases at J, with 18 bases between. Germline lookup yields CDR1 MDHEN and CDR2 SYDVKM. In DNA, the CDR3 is TGTGCCAGCAGCGAAACCGGCCTGGTGGGCGAGCAGTACGTC. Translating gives CASSETGLVGEQYV.

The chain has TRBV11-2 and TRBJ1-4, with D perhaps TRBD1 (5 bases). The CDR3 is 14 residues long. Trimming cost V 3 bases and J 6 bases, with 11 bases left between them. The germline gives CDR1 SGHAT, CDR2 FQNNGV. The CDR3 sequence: CASSFSWGDEKLFF. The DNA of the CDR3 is TGTGCCAGCAGCTTCTCATGGGGGGATGAAAAACTGTTTTTT.

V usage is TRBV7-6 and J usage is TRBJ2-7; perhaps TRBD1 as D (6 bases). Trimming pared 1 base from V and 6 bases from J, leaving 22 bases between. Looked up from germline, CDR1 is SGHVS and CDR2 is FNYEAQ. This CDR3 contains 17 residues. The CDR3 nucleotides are TGTGCCAGCAGCTTAGGGCCCCCGGGACACCCATTTTTCGAGCAGTACTTC. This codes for CASSLGPPGHPFFEQYF.

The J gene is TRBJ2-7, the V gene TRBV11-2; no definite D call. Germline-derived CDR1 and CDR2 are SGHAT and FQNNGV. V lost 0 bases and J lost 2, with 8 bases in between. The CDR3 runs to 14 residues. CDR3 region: CASSLDEATYEQYV. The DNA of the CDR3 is TGTGCCAGCAGCTTAGATGAGGCGACCTACGAGCAGTACGTC.

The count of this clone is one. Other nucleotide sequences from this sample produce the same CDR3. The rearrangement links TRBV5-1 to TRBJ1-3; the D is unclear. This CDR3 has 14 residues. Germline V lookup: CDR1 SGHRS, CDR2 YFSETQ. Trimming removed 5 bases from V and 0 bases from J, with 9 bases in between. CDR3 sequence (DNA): TGCGCCAGCAGTCTATTAAGCTCTGGAAACACCATATATTTT. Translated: CASSLLSSGNTIYF.

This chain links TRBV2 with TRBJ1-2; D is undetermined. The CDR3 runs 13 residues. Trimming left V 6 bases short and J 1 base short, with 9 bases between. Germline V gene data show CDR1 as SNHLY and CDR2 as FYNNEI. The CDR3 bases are TGTGCCAGCAGCCAGACAAGTAACTATGGCTACACCTTC. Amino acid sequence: CASSQTSNYGYTF.

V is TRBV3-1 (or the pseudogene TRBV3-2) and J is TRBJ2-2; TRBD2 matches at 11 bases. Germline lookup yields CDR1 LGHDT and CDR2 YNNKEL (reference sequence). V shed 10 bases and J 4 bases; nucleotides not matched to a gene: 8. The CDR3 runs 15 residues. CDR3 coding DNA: TGTGCCACGCAGGTAGCGGGGGGGTTCACCGGGGAGCTGTTTTTT. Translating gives CATQVAGGFTGELFF.

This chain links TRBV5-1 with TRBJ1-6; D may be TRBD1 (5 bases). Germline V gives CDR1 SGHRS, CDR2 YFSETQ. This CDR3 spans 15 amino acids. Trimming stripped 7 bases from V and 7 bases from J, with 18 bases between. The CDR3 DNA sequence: TGCGCCAGCGCCGTACGGGGCGGGGAGAATTCACCCCTCCACTTT. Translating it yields CASAVRGGENSPLHF.

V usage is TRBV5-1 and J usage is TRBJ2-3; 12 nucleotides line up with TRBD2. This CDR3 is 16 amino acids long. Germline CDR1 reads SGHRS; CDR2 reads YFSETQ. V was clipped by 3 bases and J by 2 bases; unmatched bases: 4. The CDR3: CASSSGLAGNTDTQYF. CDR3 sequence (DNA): TGCGCCAGCAGCTCGGGACTAGCGGGCAACACAGATACGCAGTATTTT.

The CDR3 region has the DNA TGTGCCAGCAGCCTAGTGGGGTACAATGAGCAGTTCTTC. Translated: CASSLVGYNEQFF. The genes are TRBV12-3 or TRBV12-4 and TRBJ2-1; D not resolved. Trimming pared 6 bases from V and 4 bases from J, leaving 10 bases between. This CDR3 is 13 amino acids long.

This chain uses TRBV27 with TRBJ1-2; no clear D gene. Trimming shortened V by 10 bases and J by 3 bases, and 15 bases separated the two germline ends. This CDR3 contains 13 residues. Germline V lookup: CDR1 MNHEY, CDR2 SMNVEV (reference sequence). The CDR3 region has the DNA TGTGCCACCAGGCCTGGTGTTCACTATGGCTACACCTTC. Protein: CATRPGVHYGYTF.

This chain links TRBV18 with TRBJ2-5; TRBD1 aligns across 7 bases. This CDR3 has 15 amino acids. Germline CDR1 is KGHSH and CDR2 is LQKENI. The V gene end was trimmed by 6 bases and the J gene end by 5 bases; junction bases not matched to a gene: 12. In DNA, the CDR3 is TGTGCCAGCTCCCCTCCCCGGACAGGTAGTGAGACCCAGTACTTC. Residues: CASSPPRTGSETQYF.

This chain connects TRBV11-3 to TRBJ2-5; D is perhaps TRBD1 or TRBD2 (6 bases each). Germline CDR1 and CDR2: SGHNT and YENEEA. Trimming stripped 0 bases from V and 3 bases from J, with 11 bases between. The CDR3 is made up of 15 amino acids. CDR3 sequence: CASSLDRGPEETQYF. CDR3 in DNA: TGTGCCAGCAGCTTAGACCGGGGGCCCGAAGAGACCCAGTACTTC.

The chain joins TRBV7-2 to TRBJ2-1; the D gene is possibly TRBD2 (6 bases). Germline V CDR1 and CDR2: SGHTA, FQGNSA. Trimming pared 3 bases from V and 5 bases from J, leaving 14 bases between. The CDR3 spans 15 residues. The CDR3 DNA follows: TGTGCCAGCAGCTTCTCTGCGGGGACCAACAATGAGCAGTTCTTC. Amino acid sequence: CASSFSAGTNNEQFF.

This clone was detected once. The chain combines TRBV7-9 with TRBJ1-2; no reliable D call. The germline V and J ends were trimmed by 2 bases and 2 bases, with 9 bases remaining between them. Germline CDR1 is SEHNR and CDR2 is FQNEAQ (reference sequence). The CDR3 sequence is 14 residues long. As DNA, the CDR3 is TGTGCCAGCAGCTTAAGTTCCACCAACTATGGCTACACCTTC. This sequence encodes CASSLSSTNYGYTF.

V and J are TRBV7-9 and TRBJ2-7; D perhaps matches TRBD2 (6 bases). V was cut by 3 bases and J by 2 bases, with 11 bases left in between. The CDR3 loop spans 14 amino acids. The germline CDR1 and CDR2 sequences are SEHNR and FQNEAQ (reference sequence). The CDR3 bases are TGTGCCAGCAGCTTTTCGGAGGGTACCTACGAGCAGTACTTC. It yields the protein CASSFSEGTYEQYF.

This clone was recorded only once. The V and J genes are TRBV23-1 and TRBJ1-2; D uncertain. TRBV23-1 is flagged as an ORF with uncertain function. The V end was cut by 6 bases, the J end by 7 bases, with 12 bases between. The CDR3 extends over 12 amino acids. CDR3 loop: CASSLGLLGYTF. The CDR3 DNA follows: TGCGCCAGCAGCCTCGGTCTACTTGGCTACACCTTC.

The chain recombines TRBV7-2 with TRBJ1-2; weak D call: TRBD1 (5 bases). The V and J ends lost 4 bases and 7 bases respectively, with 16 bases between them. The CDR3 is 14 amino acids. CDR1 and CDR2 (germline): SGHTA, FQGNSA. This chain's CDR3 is CASSSDPRVGGYTF. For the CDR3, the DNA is TGTGCCAGCAGCTCCGACCCCAGGGTTGGTGGCTACACCTTC.

DNA of the CDR3: TGTGCCACCCGGGAATGGGGCTATGGCTACACCTTC. Its translation is CATREWGYGYTF. This chain connects TRBV11-2 to TRBJ1-2; D unclear. The V gene lost 10 bases and the J gene lost 4 bases, with 13 bases spanning the gap. There are 12 residues in the CDR3. Germline values: CDR1 SGHAT, CDR2 FQNNGV.

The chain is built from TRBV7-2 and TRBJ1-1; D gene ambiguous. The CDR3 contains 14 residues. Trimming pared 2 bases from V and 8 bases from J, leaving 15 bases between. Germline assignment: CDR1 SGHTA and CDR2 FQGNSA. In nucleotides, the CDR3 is TGTGCCAGCAGCTTAATTGGAGGGATCACAGAAGCTTTCTTT. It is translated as CASSLIGGITEAFF.

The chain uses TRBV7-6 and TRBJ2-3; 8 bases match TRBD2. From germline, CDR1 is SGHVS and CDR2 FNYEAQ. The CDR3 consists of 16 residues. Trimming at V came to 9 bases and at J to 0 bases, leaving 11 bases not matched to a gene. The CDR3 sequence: CASGGSGGSSTDTQYF. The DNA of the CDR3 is TGTGCCAGTGGGGGAAGCGGGGGCTCTAGCACAGATACGCAGTATTTT.

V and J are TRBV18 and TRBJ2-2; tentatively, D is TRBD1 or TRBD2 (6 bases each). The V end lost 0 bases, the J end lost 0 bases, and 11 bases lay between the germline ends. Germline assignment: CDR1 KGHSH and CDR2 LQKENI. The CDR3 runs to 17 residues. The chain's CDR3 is CASSPPRGAPNTGELFF. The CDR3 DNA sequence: TGTGCCAGCTCACCACCGAGGGGGGCGCCGAACACCGGGGAGCTGTTTTTT.